This entry concerns a single T cell receptor beta chain. The specificity of this receptor is unknown. No base-level quality is on record; no much larger clone is a single base apart. Libraries came from the immunoSEQ multiplex PCR assay. This immuneACCESS table, as held by TCRdb, lists in-frame sequences with V and J called but not all clones. Of the missing ones, under half trace to an unresolved V gene in checked studies; the others have no known cause. This sample comprises about 80,000 clones, around 92% of them detected only once. Of the sample, less than 7% is held by the ten largest clones. Reading from cysteine to phenylalanine, the CDR3 counts 13 amino acids. Only the CDR3 DNA stays, 39 bases, in frame from base 1. At the junction V is shortened by 3 bases and J by 12 bases, with 20 bases in between. From the germline V gene (reference sequence), CDR1 is GTSNPN and CDR2 is SVGIG. The source of the sample is a study of control samples from healthy donors and cancer patients (TCRdb year 2020).

Here the chain combines TRBV30 and TRBJ1-2, with no confident D gene call. What was sequenced was blood. This receptor was identified in a man aged 45-65 years in good health. The nucleotides are TGTGCCTGGAGCCCGGACCTTCATGAGGGCCACACCTTC. The encoded protein is CAWSPDLHEGHTF. The CDR3, completed at both ends by the reference TRBV30 and TRBJ1-2 genes, gives the full variable domain SQTIHQWPATLVQPVGSPLSLECTVEGTSNPNLYWYRQAAGRGLQLLFYSVGIGQISSEVPQNLSASRPQDRQFILSSKKLLLSDSGFYLCAWSPDLHEGHTFGSGTRLTVV.